Listed here are 30 T cell receptor beta chains from one sample, sequenced in a study of OX40 agonist ivuxolimab in advanced cancers. Here immunoSEQ multiplex PCR was the method, and the copy in TCRdb shows in-frame clones only, minus some. This table holds approximately 7,000 clones, roughly 76% found once. Sequenced here: CD4+ or CD8+ T cells sorted from blood, sampled in a trial of the OX40 agonist ivuxolimab. All receptors derive from an adult with an advanced solid tumor such as melanoma, head and neck, liver or kidney cancer.

This chain joins TRBV6-1 and TRBJ2-7, with D perhaps TRBD1 (5 bases). Germline V CDR1 and CDR2: MNHNS, SASEGT. The CDR3 sequence is 15 residues long. Trimming cost V 4 bases and J 2 bases, with 15 bases left between them. The CDR3 coding sequence is TGTGCCAGCAGTGTCGGACCCACAGGAGCCTACGAGCAGTACTTC. Amino acid sequence: CASSVGPTGAYEQYF.

The gene calls are TRBV27 and TRBJ2-7; D is unresolved. Germline assignment: CDR1 MNHEY and CDR2 SMNVEV (reference sequence). The CDR3 runs 14 residues. The germline V and J ends were trimmed by 1 base and 0 bases, with 7 bases remaining between them. CDR3 sequence: CASSLYPYSYEQYF. CDR3 coding DNA: TGTGCCAGCAGTTTATACCCATACTCCTACGAGCAGTACTTC.

Turning to this clone: Distinct nucleotide sequences in the sample also encode this CDR3. This chain's CDR3 is CASMGETQYF. CDR3 in DNA: TGTGCCAGCATGGGGGAGACCCAGTACTTC. This chain uses TRBV2 with TRBJ2-5; D is ambiguous. Trimming removed 7 bases at V and 5 bases at J, with 5 bases between. CDR1 and CDR2 from the germline V gene are SNHLY and FYNNEI. This CDR3 contains 10 residues.

V is TRBV27 and J is TRBJ2-1; TRBD1 aligns across 7 bases. Trimming took 5 bases from V and 2 from J; bases not matched to a gene: 9. CDR1 and CDR2 (germline): MNHEY, SMNVEV (reference sequence). The CDR3 sequence is 16 residues long. This chain's CDR3 is CASSLVTGAPYNEQFF. In DNA form, the CDR3 reads TGTGCCAGCAGTCTAGTTACAGGGGCCCCCTACAATGAGCAGTTCTTC.

The genes are TRBV6-5 and TRBJ1-4; possibly TRBD1 for D (5 bases). The CDR3 loop spans 15 amino acids. V gave up 4 bases and J gave up 0 bases, with 9 bases separating them. Germline V gene data show CDR1 as MNHEY and CDR2 as SVGAGI. This CDR3 is CASSSAGPTNEKLFF. CDR3 sequence (DNA): TGTGCCAGCAGTTCCGCGGGGCCAACTAATGAAAAACTGTTTTTT.

Regarding this clone: A single base separates this from a much larger clone, so it may be a read error. The chain is built from TRBV7-6 and TRBJ2-5; D is possibly TRBD1 (5 bases). Between the trimmed V and J ends, which lost 3 bases and 5 bases, there was a span of 19 bases. The germline gives CDR1 SGHVS, CDR2 FNYEAQ. The CDR3 is 16 amino acids. The CDR3 nucleotides are TGTGCCAGCAGCTTGGGGTCAGGGCGCAGCGACGAGACCCAGTACTTC. Translation gives CASSLGSGRSDETQYF.

This clone has only a few counts. V gene TRBV15 combines with J gene TRBJ2-1; 10 bases are a match to TRBD2. This CDR3 is 16 amino acids long. From germline, CDR1 is LNHNV and CDR2 YYDKDF (reference sequence). V gave up 3 bases and J gave up 2 bases; unmatched junction bases: 4. As DNA, the CDR3 is TGTGCCACCAGCAGCAGCGGGGGGGCACCCTACAATGAGCAGTTCTTC. This translates into CATSSSGGAPYNEQFF. The entire variable domain, with the rest obtained from reference TRBV15 and TRBJ2-1, is as follows: DAMVIQNPRYQVTQFGKPVTLSCSQTLNHNVMYWYQQKSSQAPKLLFHYYDKDFNNEADTPDNFQSRRPNTSFCFLDIRSPGLGDTAMYLCATSSSGGAPYNEQFFGPGTRLTVL.

The chain combines TRBV4-1 with TRBJ2-1; D possibly corresponds to TRBD1 (6 bases). CDR1 MGHRA and CDR2 YSYEKL come from the germline V gene. The CDR3 has 16 amino acids. Trimming removed 1 base at V and 5 bases at J, with 15 bases between. CDR3 in DNA: TGCGCCAGCAGCCAAGTGACAGGCCTTCTGGACAATGAGCAGTTCTTC. It specifies CASSQVTGLLDNEQFF.

This chain joins TRBV29-1 and TRBJ2-3, with D uncertain. Germline CDR1 reads SQVTM; CDR2 reads ANQGSEA. The CDR3 extends over 11 amino acids. The DNA of the CDR3 is TGCAGTGCAGATTCCGCAGATACGCAGTATTTT. Amino acids: CSADSADTQYF.

The rearrangement uses TRBV28 and TRBJ2-1; D perhaps matches TRBD1 (5 bases). The CDR3 has 16 residues. The V end was cut by 2 bases, the J end by 1 base, with 12 bases between. The V gene's germline CDR1 is MDHEN and CDR2 SYDVKM. The CDR3 is CASSLVSGLSYNEQFF. The CDR3 DNA sequence: TGTGCCAGCAGTTTAGTTTCAGGGCTATCCTACAATGAGCAGTTCTTC.

The genes are TRBV7-6 and TRBJ2-2; D remains ambiguous. Germline V lookup: CDR1 SGHVS, CDR2 FNYEAQ. Trimming left V 1 base short and J 5 bases short, with 14 bases between. The CDR3 consists of 16 residues. DNA of the CDR3: TGTGCCAGCAGCTTAGAGATAGCAGGTCCTACCGGGGAGCTGTTTTTT. It is translated as CASSLEIAGPTGELFF.

The rearrangement uses TRBV6-1 and TRBJ1-2, with TRBD1 as a possible D gene (5 bases). The germline CDR1 and CDR2 sequences are MNHNS and SASEGT. The CDR3 is 13 amino acids. Trimming took off 3 bases at V and 6 bases at J, with 11 bases between the two ends. Here the CDR3 reads CASSDRAIDGYTF. CDR3 bases: TGTGCCAGCAGTGACAGGGCTATAGATGGCTACACCTTC.

The gene calls are TRBV7-6 and TRBJ1-1; no reliable D call. The CDR3 extends over 14 amino acids. From germline, CDR1 is SGHVS and CDR2 FNYEAQ. V was trimmed by 1 base and J by 5 bases, leaving 11 bases between them. The CDR3 nucleotides read TGTGCCAGCAGCTTAGGTGGCCCGTGGACTGAAGCTTTCTTT. It specifies CASSLGGPWTEAFF.

Turning to this clone: Other DNA sequences in this sample translate to the same CDR3. This sequence joins TRBV4-1 and TRBJ1-5, with no clear D. Per the germline V gene, CDR1 is MGHRA and CDR2 is YSYEKL. The CDR3 length is 13 residues. Trimming stripped 3 bases from V and 3 bases from J, with 6 bases between. CDR3 DNA sequence: TGCGCCAGCAGCCATGGGCCCAATCAGCCCCAGCATTTT. Amino acids: CASSHGPNQPQHF.

V usage is TRBV11-2 and J usage is TRBJ2-3, with D perhaps TRBD2 (7 bases). Trimming took 7 bases from V and 4 from J, leaving 12 bases between them. Germline loops: CDR1 SGHAT, CDR2 FQNNGV. This CDR3 comprises 13 residues. CDR3 residues: CASKRGGADTQYF. The CDR3 DNA reads as TGTGCCAGCAAGCGAGGGGGGGCAGATACGCAGTATTTT.

The rearrangement uses TRBV27 and TRBJ1-2; D is undetermined. With 8 bases removed from V and 4 bases from J, the gap between germline ends came to 11 bases. Germline lookup yields CDR1 MNHEY and CDR2 SMNVEV (reference sequence). This CDR3 region has 12 residues. In nucleotides, the CDR3 is TGTGCCAGCTTCAATCGTACCTATGGCTACACCTTC. Its protein product is CASFNRTYGYTF.

This clone was seen only once. The rearrangement links TRBV11-2 to TRBJ1-1; no reliable D call. Trimming took off 5 bases at V and 1 base at J, with 14 bases between the two ends. Per germline, CDR1 SGHAT and CDR2 FQNNGV. The CDR3 spans 15 residues. The CDR3 here is CASSPRRGENTEAFF. CDR3 coding DNA: TGTGCCAGCAGCCCACGTCGTGGGGAGAACACTGAAGCTTTCTTT.

J is TRBJ2-1 and V is TRBV28, with 8 bases lining up with TRBD2. V gave up 4 bases and J gave up 4 bases; unmatched junction bases: 12. CDR1 and CDR2 (germline): MDHEN, SYDVKM. The CDR3 runs 17 residues. The CDR3, as DNA: TGTGCCAGCAGTTCCCTGGGTGGGTCTAGCGGGTACAATGAGCAGTTCTTC. Translated: CASSSLGGSSGYNEQFF. The full variable domain, completed using reference TRBV28 and TRBJ2-1, is DVKVTQSSRYLVKRTGEKVFLECVQDMDHENMFWYRQDPGLGLRLIYFSYDVKMKEKGDIPEGYSVSREKKERFSLILESASTNQTSMYLCASSSLGGSSGYNEQFFGPGTRLTVL.

The genes are TRBV29-1 and TRBJ2-7; either TRBD1 or TRBD2 may supply D (5 bases each). Germline V gives CDR1 SQVTM, CDR2 ANQGSEA. The CDR3 totals 15 residues. Trimming cost V 3 bases and J 1 base, with 16 bases left between them. CDR3: CSVESGEGVSYEQYF. The CDR3 DNA reads as TGCAGCGTTGAGTCCGGGGAAGGGGTTTCCTACGAGCAGTACTTC.

The chain couples TRBV7-9 to TRBJ1-1, with D maybe TRBD1 (5 bases). CDR3 length: 11 amino acids. V was shortened by 1 base and J by 8 bases, with 5 bases between the two germline ends. Germline lookup yields CDR1 SEHNR and CDR2 FQNEAQ (reference sequence). The CDR3 spells CASSLGGEAFF. CDR3 nucleotides: TGTGCCAGCAGCTTAGGGGGGGAAGCTTTCTTT.

A single count supports this clone. This chain connects TRBV15 to TRBJ2-3; D is tentatively TRBD1 or TRBD2 (5 bases each). The CDR3 runs 15 residues. The germline gives CDR1 LNHNV, CDR2 YYDKDF (reference sequence). V lost 1 base and J lost 1, with 9 bases in between. CDR3 amino acids: CATSRGGTGTDTQYF. The DNA of the CDR3 is TGTGCCACCAGCAGAGGGGGGACCGGCACAGATACGCAGTATTTT.

This sequence joins TRBV9 and TRBJ2-1; TRBD2 aligns across 9 bases. The V segment lost 2 bases and the J segment 10 bases; nucleotides outside the gene matches: 10. CDR3 length equals 15 residues. Germline-derived CDR1 and CDR2 are SGDLS and YYNGEE. CDR3 coding DNA: TGTGCCAGCAGCGTTGGCGGGGGGGCCTCCCAAGAGCAGTTCTTC. Its protein is CASSVGGGASQEQFF.

This clone was seen only once. The chain links TRBV27 to TRBJ2-7; 14 nucleotides match TRBD2. The CDR3 extends over 16 amino acids. Germline assignment: CDR1 MNHEY and CDR2 SMNVEV (reference sequence). J lost 4 bases, V lost 5 bases, and 7 bases had no gene match. The CDR3 sequence is CASSLWTSGGNYEQYF. Written as DNA, the CDR3 is TGTGCCAGCAGTCTATGGACTAGCGGGGGGAATTACGAGCAGTACTTC.

The genes are TRBV13 and TRBJ1-1; D call uncertain. Trimming removed 2 bases at V and 9 bases at J, with 13 bases between. CDR1 and CDR2 from the germline V gene are PRHDT and FYEKMQ (reference sequence). The CDR3 spans 13 residues. Written as DNA, the CDR3 is TGTGCCAGCAGCTTATTCGGAAATTACCAAGCTTTCTTT. This codes for CASSLFGNYQAFF.

The J gene is TRBJ2-7, the V gene TRBV5-6; TRBD2 might be the D (6 bases). Germline CDR1 SGHDT, CDR2 YYEEEE. Trimming took 0 bases from V and 4 from J, leaving 17 bases between them. This CDR3 spans 16 amino acids. CDR3 DNA sequence: TGTGCCAGCAGCTTGGGGGGACGTGAGGAGGGGTACGAGCAGTACTTC. This codes for CASSLGGREEGYEQYF. Full variable domain (rest looked up from reference TRBV5-6 and TRBJ2-7): DAGVTQSPTHLIKTRGQQVTLRCSPKSGHDTVSWYQQALGQGPQFIFQYYEEEERQRGNFPDRFSGHQFPNYSSELNVNALLLGDSALYLCASSLGGREEGYEQYFGPGTRLTVT.

The sample holds a few counts of this clone. The genes are TRBV30 and TRBJ1-1; D may be TRBD1 (5 bases). The CDR3 sequence is 13 residues long. The germline V gene has CDR1 GTSNPN and CDR2 SVGIG (reference sequence). V was trimmed by 1 base and J by 0 bases, leaving 6 bases between them. CDR3 DNA sequence: TGTGCCTGGAGTGAGGGGTTGAACACTGAAGCTTTCTTT. This codes for CAWSEGLNTEAFF.

CDR3 DNA: TGTGCCAGCTTGGGGACACCCATAATGGTCTCTGGAAACACCATATATTTT. This translates into CASLGTPIMVSGNTIYF. The rearrangement joins TRBV2 to TRBJ1-3, with D possibly TRBD1 on 6 matching bases. Per the germline V gene, CDR1 is SNHLY and CDR2 is FYNNEI. There are 17 residues in the CDR3. Trimming took off 8 bases at V and 0 bases at J, with 20 bases between the two ends.

The V call is TRBV12-5, the J call TRBJ2-7; TRBD1 aligns across 7 bases. Trimming removed 5 bases from V and 0 bases from J; junction bases left unmatched: 4. Germline CDR1 and CDR2: LGHNT and FRNRAP. This CDR3 spans 14 amino acids. CDR3 sequence: CASGPGQSSYEQYF. The CDR3, as DNA: TGTGCTAGTGGTCCGGGACAGAGCTCCTACGAGCAGTACTTC.

CDR3: CASSLPGTGGENEQFF. The CDR3 nucleotides are TGTGCCAGCAGCTTACCCGGGACAGGGGGCGAGAATGAGCAGTTCTTC. The chain employs TRBV7-9 and TRBJ2-1, with TRBD1 identical over 12 bases. This CDR3 spans 16 amino acids. V trimming: 2 bases; J trimming: 7 bases; junction bases outside the gene matches: 6. From germline, CDR1 is SEHNR and CDR2 FQNEAQ (reference sequence).

V usage is TRBV5-1 and J usage is TRBJ2-1; 11 bases are a match to TRBD2. The CDR3 consists of 18 residues. Germline V lookup: CDR1 SGHRS, CDR2 YFSETQ. The junction had 9 bases not matched to a gene; V was cut back by 4 bases and J by 0 bases. DNA of the CDR3: TGCGCCAGCAGCGGTAAGACTAGCGGGGCCGGCTCCTACAATGAGCAGTTCTTC. It specifies CASSGKTSGAGSYNEQFF.